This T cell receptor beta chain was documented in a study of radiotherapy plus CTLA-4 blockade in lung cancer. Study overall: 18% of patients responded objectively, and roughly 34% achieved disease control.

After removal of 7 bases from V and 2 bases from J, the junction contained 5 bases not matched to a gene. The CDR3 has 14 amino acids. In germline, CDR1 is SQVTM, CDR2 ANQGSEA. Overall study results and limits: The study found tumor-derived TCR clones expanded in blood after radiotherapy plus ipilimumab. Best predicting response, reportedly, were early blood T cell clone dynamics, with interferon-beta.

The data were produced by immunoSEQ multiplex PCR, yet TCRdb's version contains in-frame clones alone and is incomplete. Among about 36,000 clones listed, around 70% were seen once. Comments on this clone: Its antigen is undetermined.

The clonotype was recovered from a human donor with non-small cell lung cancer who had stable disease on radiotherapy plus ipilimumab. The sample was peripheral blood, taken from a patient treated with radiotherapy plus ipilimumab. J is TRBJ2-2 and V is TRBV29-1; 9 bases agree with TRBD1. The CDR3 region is CSGGQGTNTGELFF. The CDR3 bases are TGCAGCGGTGGACAGGGGACTAACACCGGGGAGCTGTTTTTT.